This T cell receptor beta chain was documented in a study of control samples from healthy donors and cancer patients. Sequencing was performed with immunoSEQ multiplex PCR; in TCRdb, only in-frame clones are kept and a portion is missing. The sample has under 30,000 clones, 79% seen once. Deletions cut 7 bases from V and 1 base from J, with 10 bases between. This CDR3 region has 13 residues. The chain joins TRBV12-3 or TRBV12-4 to TRBJ1-1; D gene uncertain. The sequence came from a man in his 60s with head and neck cancer. Material for sequencing was PBMCs. Here the CDR3 DNA reads TGTGCCAGCACTCGACTCTCGAACACTGAAGCTTTCTTT. It codes for CASTRLSNTEAFF.